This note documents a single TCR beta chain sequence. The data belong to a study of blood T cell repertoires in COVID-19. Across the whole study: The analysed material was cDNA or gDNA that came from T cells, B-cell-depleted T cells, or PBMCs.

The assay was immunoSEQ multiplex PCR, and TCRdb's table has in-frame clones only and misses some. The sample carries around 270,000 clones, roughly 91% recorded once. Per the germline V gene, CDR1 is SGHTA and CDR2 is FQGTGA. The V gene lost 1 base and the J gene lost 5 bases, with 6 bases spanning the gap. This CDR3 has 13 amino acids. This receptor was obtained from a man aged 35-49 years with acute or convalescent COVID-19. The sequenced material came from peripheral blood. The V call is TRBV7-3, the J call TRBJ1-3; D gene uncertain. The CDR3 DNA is TGTGCCAGCAGCTTAAGGGCGCGAAACACCATATATTTT. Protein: CASSLRARNTIYF.